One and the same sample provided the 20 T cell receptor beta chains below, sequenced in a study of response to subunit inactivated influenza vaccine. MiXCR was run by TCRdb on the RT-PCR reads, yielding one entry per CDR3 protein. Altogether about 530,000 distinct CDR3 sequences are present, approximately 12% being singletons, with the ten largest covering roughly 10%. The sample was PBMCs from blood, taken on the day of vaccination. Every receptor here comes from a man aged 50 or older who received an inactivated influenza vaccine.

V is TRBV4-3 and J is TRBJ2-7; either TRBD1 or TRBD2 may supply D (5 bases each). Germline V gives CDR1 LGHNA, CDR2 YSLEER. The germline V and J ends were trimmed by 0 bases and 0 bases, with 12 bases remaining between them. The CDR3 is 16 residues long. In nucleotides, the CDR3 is TGCGCCAGCAGCCAAGATTATCCCGGGACCTCCTACGAGCAGTACTTC. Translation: CASSQDYPGTSYEQYF.

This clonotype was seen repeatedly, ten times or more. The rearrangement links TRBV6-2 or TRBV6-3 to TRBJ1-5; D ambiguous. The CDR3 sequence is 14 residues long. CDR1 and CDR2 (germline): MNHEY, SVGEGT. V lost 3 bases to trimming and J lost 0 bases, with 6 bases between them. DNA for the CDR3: TGTGCCAGCAGTTATGGTGGTAGCAATCAGCCCCAGCATTTT. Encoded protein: CASSYGGSNQPQHF.

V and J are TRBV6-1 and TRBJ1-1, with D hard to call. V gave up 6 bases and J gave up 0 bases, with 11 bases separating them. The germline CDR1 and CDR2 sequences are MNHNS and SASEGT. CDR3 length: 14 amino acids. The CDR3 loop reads CASSLESVNTEAFF. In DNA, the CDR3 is TGTGCCAGCAGCCTGGAGTCGGTGAACACTGAAGCTTTCTTT.

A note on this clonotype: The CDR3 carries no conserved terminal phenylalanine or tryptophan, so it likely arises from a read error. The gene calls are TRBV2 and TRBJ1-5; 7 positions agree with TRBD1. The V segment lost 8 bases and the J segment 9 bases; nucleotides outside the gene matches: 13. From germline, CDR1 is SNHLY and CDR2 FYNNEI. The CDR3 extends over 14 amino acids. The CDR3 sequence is CASSLDRVLRPQHS. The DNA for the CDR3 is TGTGCCAGCTCCCTTGACAGGGTTCTTCGGCCCCAGCATTCT.

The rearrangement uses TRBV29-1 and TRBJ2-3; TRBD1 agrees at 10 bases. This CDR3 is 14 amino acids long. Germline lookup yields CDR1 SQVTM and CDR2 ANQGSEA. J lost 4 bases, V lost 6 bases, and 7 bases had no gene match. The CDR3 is CSVGTGVSADTQYF. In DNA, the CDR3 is TGCAGCGTCGGGACAGGGGTTAGCGCAGATACGCAGTATTTT.

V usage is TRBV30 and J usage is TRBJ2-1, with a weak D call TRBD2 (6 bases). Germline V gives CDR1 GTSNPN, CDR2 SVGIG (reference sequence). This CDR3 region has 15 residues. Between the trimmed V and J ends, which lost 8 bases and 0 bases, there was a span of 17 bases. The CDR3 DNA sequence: TGTGCCGGGTCTTTTGGACTAAGCTCCTACAATGAGCAGTTCTTC. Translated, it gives CAGSFGLSSYNEQFF. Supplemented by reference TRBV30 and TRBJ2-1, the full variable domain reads SQTIHQWPATLVQPVGSPLSLECTVEGTSNPNLYWYRQAAGRGLQLLFYSVGIGQISSEVPQNLSASRPQDRQFILSSKKLLLSDSGFYLCAGSFGLSSYNEQFFGPGTRLTVL.

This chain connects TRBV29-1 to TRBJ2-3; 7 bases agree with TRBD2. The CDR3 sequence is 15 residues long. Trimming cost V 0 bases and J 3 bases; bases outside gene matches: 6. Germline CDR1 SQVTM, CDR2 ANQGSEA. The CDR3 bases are TGCAGCGTTGAAGATTGGGGCGGGGGAACAGATACGCAGTATTTT. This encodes CSVEDWGGGTDTQYF.

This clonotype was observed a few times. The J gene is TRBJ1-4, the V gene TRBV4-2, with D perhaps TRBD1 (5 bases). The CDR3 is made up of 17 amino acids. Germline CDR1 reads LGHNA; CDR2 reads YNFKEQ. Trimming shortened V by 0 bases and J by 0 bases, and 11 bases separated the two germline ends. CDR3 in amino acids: CASSQDGGSATNEKLFF. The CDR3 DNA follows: TGTGCCAGCAGCCAAGACGGGGGATCTGCAACTAATGAAAAACTGTTTTTT.

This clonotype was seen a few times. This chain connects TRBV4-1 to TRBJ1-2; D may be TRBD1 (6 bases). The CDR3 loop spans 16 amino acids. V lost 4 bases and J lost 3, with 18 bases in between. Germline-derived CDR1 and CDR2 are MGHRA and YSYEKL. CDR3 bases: TGCGCCAGCAGCCTCCAACCGACGGACAGCTACTATGGCTACACCTTC. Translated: CASSLQPTDSYYGYTF.

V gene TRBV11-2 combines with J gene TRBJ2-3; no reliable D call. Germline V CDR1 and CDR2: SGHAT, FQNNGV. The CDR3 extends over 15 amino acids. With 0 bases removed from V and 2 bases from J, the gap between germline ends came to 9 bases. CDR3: CASSLESQYTDTQYF. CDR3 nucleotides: TGTGCCAGCAGCTTAGAGTCGCAGTACACAGATACGCAGTATTTT.

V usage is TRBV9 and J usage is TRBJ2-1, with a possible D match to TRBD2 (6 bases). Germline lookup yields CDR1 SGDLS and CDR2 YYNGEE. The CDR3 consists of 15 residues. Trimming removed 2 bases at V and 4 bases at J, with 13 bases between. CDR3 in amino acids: CASSVGRGGYNEQFF. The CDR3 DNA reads TGTGCCAGCAGCGTGGGGCGGGGCGGATACAATGAGCAGTTCTTC.

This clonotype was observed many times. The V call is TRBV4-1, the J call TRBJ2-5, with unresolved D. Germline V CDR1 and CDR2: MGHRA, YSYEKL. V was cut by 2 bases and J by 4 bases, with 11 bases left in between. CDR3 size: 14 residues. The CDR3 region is CASSQYSGTETQYF. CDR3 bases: TGCGCCAGCAGCCAATATTCTGGTACAGAGACCCAGTACTTC.

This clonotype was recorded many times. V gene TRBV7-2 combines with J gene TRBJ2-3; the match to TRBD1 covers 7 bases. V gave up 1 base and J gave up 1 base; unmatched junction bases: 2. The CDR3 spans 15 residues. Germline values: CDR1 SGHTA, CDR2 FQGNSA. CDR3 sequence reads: CASSLGTGRTDTQYF. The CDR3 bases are TGTGCCAGCAGCTTAGGGACAGGTCGCACAGATACGCAGTATTTT.

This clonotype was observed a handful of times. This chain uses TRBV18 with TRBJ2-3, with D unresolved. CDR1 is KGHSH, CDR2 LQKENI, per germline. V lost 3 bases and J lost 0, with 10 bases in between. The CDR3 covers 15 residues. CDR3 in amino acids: CASSPERESTDTQYF. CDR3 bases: TGTGCCAGCTCACCGGAAAGAGAAAGCACAGATACGCAGTATTTT.

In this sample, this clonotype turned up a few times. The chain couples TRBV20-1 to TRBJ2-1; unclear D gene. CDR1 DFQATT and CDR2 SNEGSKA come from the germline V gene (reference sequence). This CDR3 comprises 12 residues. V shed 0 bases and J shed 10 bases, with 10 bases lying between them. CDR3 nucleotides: TGCAGTGCTAGAGACCAACTACGAGAGCAGTTCTTC. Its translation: CSARDQLREQFF.

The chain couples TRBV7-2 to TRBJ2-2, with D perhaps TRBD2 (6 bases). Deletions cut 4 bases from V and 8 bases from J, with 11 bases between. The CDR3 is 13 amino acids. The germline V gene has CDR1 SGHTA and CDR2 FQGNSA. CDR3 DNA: TGTGCCAGCAGCTCGCGGGGTTTTGGGGAGCTGTTTTTT. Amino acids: CASSSRGFGELFF.

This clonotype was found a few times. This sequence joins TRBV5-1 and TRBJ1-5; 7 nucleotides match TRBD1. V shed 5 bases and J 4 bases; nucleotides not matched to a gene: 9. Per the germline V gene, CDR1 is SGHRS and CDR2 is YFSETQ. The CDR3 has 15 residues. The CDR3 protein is CASRTTGDANQPQHF. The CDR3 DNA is TGCGCCAGCAGAACTACAGGGGACGCAAATCAGCCCCAGCATTTT.

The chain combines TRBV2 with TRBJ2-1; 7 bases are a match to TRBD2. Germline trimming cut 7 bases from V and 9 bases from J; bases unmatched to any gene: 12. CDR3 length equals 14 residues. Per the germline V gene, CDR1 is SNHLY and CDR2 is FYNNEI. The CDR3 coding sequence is TGTGCCAGCACCTGGGAGGGTCAATGGGGTGAGCAGTTCTTC. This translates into CASTWEGQWGEQFF.

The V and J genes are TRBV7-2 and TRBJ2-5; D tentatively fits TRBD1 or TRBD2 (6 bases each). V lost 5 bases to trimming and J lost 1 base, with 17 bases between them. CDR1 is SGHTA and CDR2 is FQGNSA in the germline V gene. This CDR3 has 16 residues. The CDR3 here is CASSQTHRDFQETQYF. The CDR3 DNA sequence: TGTGCCAGCAGCCAAACCCACAGGGACTTCCAAGAGACCCAGTACTTC.

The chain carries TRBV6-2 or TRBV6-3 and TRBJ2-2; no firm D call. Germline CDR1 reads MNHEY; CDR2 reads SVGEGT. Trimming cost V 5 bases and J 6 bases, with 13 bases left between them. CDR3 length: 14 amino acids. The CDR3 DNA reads TGTGCCAGCAGTGACCCACCTAGGGCCGGGGAGCTGTTTTTT. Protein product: CASSDPPRAGELFF.